This T cell receptor (beta chain) was sequenced for a study of T cell changes during pregnancy in multiple sclerosis. The method was immunoSEQ multiplex PCR; TCRdb's version includes in-frame clones alone and lacks a portion of them. The table has tens of thousands of clones, 75% to 95% seen once. Germline V gene lookup returns CDR1 MNHNY and CDR2 SVGAGI (reference sequence). The CDR3 length is 13 residues. The germline V and J ends were trimmed by 6 bases and 5 bases, with 13 bases remaining between them. The source is a female donor in good health, enrolled as a control in a pregnancy study. The source material was peripheral blood, sampled after pregnancy. V is TRBV6-6 and J is TRBJ2-5; maybe TRBD1 (5 bases). In nucleotides, the CDR3 is TGTGCCAGCAGCCTGACAGTGGCCGAGACCCAGTACTTC. It specifies CASSLTVAETQYF.